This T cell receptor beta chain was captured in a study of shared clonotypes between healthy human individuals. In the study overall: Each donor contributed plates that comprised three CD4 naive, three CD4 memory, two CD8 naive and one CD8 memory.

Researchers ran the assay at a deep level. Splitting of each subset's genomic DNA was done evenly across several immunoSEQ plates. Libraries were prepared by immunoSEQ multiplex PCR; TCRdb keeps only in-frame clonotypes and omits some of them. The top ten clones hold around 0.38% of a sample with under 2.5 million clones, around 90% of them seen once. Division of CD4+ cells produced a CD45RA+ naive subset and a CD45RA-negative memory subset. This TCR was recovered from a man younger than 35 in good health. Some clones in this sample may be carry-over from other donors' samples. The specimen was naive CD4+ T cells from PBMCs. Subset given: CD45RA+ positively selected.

The CDR3 region has the DNA TGTGCCAGCAGTTTAAGGGTTCGAGGGAGCTGGGAGACCCAGTACTTC. It codes for CASSLRVRGSWETQYF. The chain uses TRBV28 and TRBJ2-5; TRBD2 might be the D (5 bases). The CDR3 runs to 16 residues. The V end was cut by 2 bases, the J end by 5 bases, with 18 bases between. Looked up from germline, CDR1 is MDHEN and CDR2 is SYDVKM.